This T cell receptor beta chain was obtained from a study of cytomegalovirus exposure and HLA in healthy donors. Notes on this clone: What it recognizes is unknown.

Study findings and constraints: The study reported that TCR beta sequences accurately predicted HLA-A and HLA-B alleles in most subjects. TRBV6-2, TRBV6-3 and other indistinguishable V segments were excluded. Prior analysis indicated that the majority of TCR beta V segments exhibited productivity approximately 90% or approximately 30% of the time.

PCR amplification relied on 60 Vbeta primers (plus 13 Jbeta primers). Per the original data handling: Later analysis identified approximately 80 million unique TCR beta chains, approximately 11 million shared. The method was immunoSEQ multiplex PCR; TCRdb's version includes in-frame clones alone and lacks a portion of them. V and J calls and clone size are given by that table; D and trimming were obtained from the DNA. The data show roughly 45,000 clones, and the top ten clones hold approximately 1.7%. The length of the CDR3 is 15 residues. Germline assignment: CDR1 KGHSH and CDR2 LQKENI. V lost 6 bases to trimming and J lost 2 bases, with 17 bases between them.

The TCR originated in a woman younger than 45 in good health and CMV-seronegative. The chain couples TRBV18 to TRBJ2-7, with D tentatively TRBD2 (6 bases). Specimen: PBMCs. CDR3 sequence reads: CASSPQGRGAYEQYF. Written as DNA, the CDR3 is TGTGCCAGCTCTCCTCAAGGCCGCGGGGCCTACGAGCAGTACTTC.